This TCR beta chain appears in the sequencing data of a study of Ad26.COV2.S vaccination and SARS-CoV-2 variants. Treatment indicated: roughly 20 received Ad26.COV2.S at low or high dose, single or two shots; about 5 received placebo; per-sample allocation not given. Each sample was drawn 63 days after the first injection (of vaccine or placebo). The data were produced by immunoSEQ multiplex PCR, yet TCRdb's version contains in-frame clones alone and is incomplete. Altogether under 600,000 clones are present, 89% being singletons, with the ten largest covering about 1.5%. The sequencing used peripheral blood, collected in a trial of Ad26.COV2.S vaccine versus placebo. The receptor's source is a person between 18 and 60 years old who received the Ad26.COV2.S COVID-19 vaccine or a placebo.

Here the CDR3 reads CASSLFYGQGIIQPQHF. The DNA for the CDR3 is TGTGCCAGCAGTTTATTTTACGGACAGGGGATCATACAGCCCCAGCATTTT. The chain has TRBV28 and TRBJ1-5; 9 nucleotides agree with TRBD1. CDR1 MDHEN and CDR2 SYDVKM come from the germline V gene. The CDR3 extends over 17 amino acids. V gave up 1 base and J gave up 7 bases; unmatched junction bases: 11.